The 9 T cell receptor beta chains below all came from one sample that was sequenced in a study of long-term antiretroviral therapy in people with HIV. Researchers report immunoSEQ v3.0 was run at survey level. Here immunoSEQ multiplex PCR was the method, and the copy in TCRdb shows in-frame clones only, minus some. The data show more than 35,000 clones, around 86% seen once. Sequenced material: unsorted PBMCs, taken 1.5 years after starting antiretroviral therapy. Receptor source: a man between 18 and 29 years old with HIV.

The chain joins TRBV6-5 to TRBJ1-5; D possibly corresponds to TRBD1 (6 bases). This CDR3 is 14 amino acids long. Germline V gives CDR1 MNHEY, CDR2 SVGAGI. V was shortened by 4 bases and J by 7 bases, with 14 bases between the two germline ends. CDR3 in amino acids: CASSSDSPKQPQHF. CDR3 DNA: TGTGCCAGCAGTTCGGACAGTCCCAAACAGCCCCAGCATTTT.

The chain recombines TRBV9 with TRBJ1-2, with 8 nucleotides matching TRBD1. The V gene's germline CDR1 is SGDLS and CDR2 YYNGEE. The CDR3 length is 14 residues. Trimming at V came to 3 bases and at J to 8 bases, leaving 9 bases not matched to a gene. This CDR3 reads CASSEYQGAPGYTF. DNA for the CDR3: TGTGCCAGCAGCGAATACCAGGGGGCGCCGGGCTACACCTTC. Looking up the rest from reference TRBV9 and TRBJ1-2 gives the full variable domain: DSGVTQTPKHLITATGQRVTLRCSPRSGDLSVYWYQQSLDQGLQFLIQYYNGEERAKGNILERFSAQQFPDLHSELNLSSLELGDSALYFCASSEYQGAPGYTFGSGTRLTVV.

The CDR3 nucleotides read TGCAGTGCTCAGGGCAATCAGCCCCAGCATTTT. Translating gives CSAQGNQPQHF. This chain uses TRBV20-1 with TRBJ1-5; no definite D call. Germline V gene lookup returns CDR1 DFQATT and CDR2 SNEGSKA (reference sequence). The length of the CDR3 is 11 residues. Trimming left V 5 bases short and J 2 bases short, with 4 bases between.

The V gene is TRBV19, the J gene TRBJ2-1; 9 bases are shared with TRBD2. Germline CDR1 LNHDA, CDR2 SQIVND (reference sequence). Losses at the gene ends were 5 bases for V and 8 bases for J; bases not matched to a gene: 10. This CDR3 has 15 amino acids. CDR3 sequence reads: CASSGGSGSWDEQFF. CDR3 in DNA: TGTGCCAGTAGTGGCGGTAGCGGGAGTTGGGATGAGCAGTTCTTC.

The chain employs TRBV5-1 and TRBJ2-3, with a tentative D call TRBD2 (7 bases). Trimming took off 2 bases at V and 10 bases at J, with 14 bases between the two ends. The CDR3 covers 13 residues. Germline V gives CDR1 SGHRS, CDR2 YFSETQ. The CDR3 DNA is TGCGCCAGCAGCTTAACCAGGGAGGGGGCGCAGTATTTT. Translation: CASSLTREGAQYF.

This chain connects TRBV29-1 to TRBJ2-2; the match to TRBD1 covers 8 bases. CDR3 length: 13 residues. Trimming cost V 0 bases and J 6 bases; bases outside gene matches: 0. Per the germline V gene, CDR1 is SQVTM and CDR2 is ANQGSEA. This CDR3 reads CSVEETGAGELFF. The CDR3 region has the DNA TGCAGCGTTGAAGAGACAGGGGCCGGGGAGCTGTTTTTT.

V gene TRBV7-2 combines with J gene TRBJ2-1; 9 positions agree with TRBD2. Germline V CDR1 and CDR2: SGHTA, FQGNSA. The CDR3 covers 15 residues. The ends lost 3 bases at V and 4 bases at J; junction bases unmatched: 4. CDR3 region: CASSFGTSGYNEQFF. The CDR3, as DNA: TGTGCCAGCAGCTTCGGTACTAGCGGGTACAATGAGCAGTTCTTC.

This rearrangement joins TRBV29-1 to TRBJ2-7, with no clear D. V gave up 2 bases and J gave up 1 base, with 3 bases separating them. Germline CDR1 reads SQVTM; CDR2 reads ANQGSEA. The CDR3 spans 11 residues. CDR3 coding DNA: TGCAGCGTTGAACTTTCCTACGAGCAGTACTTC. Its protein is CSVELSYEQYF.

The genes are TRBV19 and TRBJ1-2; TRBD1 might be the D (6 bases). Per germline, CDR1 LNHDA and CDR2 SQIVND (reference sequence). V was shortened by 4 bases and J by 3 bases, with 15 bases between the two germline ends. CDR3 length: 15 amino acids. The CDR3 is CASSSPRGADYGYTF. CDR3 DNA: TGTGCCAGTAGTAGCCCTCGGGGGGCGGACTATGGCTACACCTTC.